This T cell receptor (beta chain) came from a study of blood T cell repertoires in COVID-19. In the study overall: The United States, Italy and Spain were the sources of the acute and convalescent COVID-19 samples. Sources were T cells, B-cell-depleted T cells, or PBMCs; the material itself was cDNA or gDNA.

The trim removed 7 bases at V and 11 bases at J, leaving 18 bases unmatched. Germline-derived CDR1 and CDR2 are SGHDT and YYEEEE. CDR3 length: 15 amino acids. In the original processing: It was from reference gene primer amplification that nucleated cell counts were estimated. Sequencing used immunoSEQ multiplex PCR; TCRdb keeps in-frame clones, though not all of them. Clonal size and the V and J genes are those of that table, whereas D and trimming came from the DNA. The sample contains about 120,000 clones, roughly 82% of which appear only once. Specimen: peripheral blood. The V call is TRBV5-6, the J call TRBJ1-1, with 9 bases lining up with TRBD1. The receptor was derived from a human donor in a cohort sampled during active COVID-19. CDR3 protein: CASAIWTGEFRSAFF. CDR3 in DNA: TGTGCCAGCGCTATTTGGACAGGGGAGTTTAGGTCGGCTTTCTTT.